This T cell receptor (beta chain) is drawn from a study of T cell changes during pregnancy in multiple sclerosis. Produced via immunoSEQ multiplex PCR; TCRdb's table is partial and in-frame only. The table shows roughly 110,000 clones, with 80% to 95% occurring only once. Looked up from germline, CDR1 is LGHNA and CDR2 is YSLEER. This CDR3 spans 19 amino acids. V shed 0 bases and J shed 3 bases, with 23 bases lying between them. This clone was counted a single time. The chain uses TRBV4-3 and TRBJ1-1; D gene uncertain. Sequenced material: peripheral blood, taken in the third trimester of pregnancy. The TCR was taken from a female donor in good health, enrolled as a control in a pregnancy study. CDR3 in amino acids: CASSQDPIHPTAVDTEAFF. CDR3 DNA: TGCGCCAGCAGCCAAGACCCTATACACCCCACGGCGGTAGACACTGAAGCTTTCTTT.